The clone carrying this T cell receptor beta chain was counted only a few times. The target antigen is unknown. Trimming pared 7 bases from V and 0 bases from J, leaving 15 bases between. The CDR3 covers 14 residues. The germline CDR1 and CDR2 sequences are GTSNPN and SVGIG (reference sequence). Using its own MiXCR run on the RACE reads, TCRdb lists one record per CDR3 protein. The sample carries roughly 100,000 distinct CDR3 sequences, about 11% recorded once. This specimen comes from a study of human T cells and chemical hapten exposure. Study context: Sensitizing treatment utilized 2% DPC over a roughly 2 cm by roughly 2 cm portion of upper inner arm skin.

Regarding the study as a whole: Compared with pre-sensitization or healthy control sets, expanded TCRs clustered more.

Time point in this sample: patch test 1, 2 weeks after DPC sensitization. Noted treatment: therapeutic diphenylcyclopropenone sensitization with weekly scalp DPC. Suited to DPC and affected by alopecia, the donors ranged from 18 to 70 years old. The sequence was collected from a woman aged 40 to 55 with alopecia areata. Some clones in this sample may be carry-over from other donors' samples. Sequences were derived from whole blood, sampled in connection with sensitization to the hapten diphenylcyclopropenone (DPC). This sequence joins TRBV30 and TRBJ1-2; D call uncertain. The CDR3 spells CASTAVEANYGYTF. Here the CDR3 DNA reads TGTGCCTCCACCGCTGTAGAAGCTAACTATGGCTACACCTTC. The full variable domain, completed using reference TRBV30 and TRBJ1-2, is SQTIHQWPATLVQPVGSPLSLECTVEGTSNPNLYWYRQAAGRGLQLLFYSVGIGQISSEVPQNLSASRPQDRQFILSSKKLLLSDSGFYLCASTAVEANYGYTFGSGTRLTVV.